What follows describes a single T cell receptor beta chain. The entry originates in a study of blood T cell repertoires in COVID-19. The CDR3 loop spans 15 amino acids. Per the germline V gene, CDR1 is MDHEN and CDR2 is SYDVKM. Trimming cost V 9 bases and J 0 bases; bases outside gene matches: 8. TCRdb keeps only in-frame clones here, not all; method: immunoSEQ multiplex PCR. Of more than 130,000 clones detected, around nine tenths appear once; the ten largest clones hold roughly 4.3%. The chain recombines TRBV28 with TRBJ1-3; 7 bases map to TRBD1. This receptor was obtained from a woman aged 40 to 50 with acute or convalescent COVID-19. The sample was peripheral blood. The CDR3 DNA sequence: TGTGCCAGTTCTAGAGGGACAGACTCTGGAAACACCATATATTTT. Translation gives CASSRGTDSGNTIYF.